This T cell receptor (beta chain) emerged from a study of cytomegalovirus exposure and HLA in healthy donors. This clone was seen a single time. Its antigen is not known. Regarding the study as a whole: A few chains tied to CMV proved CMV antigen-specific in vitro.

PCR involved 60 Vbeta and 13 Jbeta primers. Assay: immunoSEQ multiplex PCR; the TCRdb copy retains only in-frame clones and omits some. Here the sample spans under 200,000 clones, 78% being singletons. This receptor was taken from a woman between 50 and 59 years old in good health and CMV-seropositive. Sequencing input: PBMCs.

The CDR3 DNA reads as TGTGCCAGCAGGGCAGCCAGGGAGAACACTGAAGCTTTCTTT. Translating it yields CASRAARENTEAFF. J is TRBJ1-1 and V is TRBV2, with D possibly TRBD1 on 5 matching bases. The CDR3 runs 14 residues. Germline V gives CDR1 SNHLY, CDR2 FYNNEI. The V and J ends lost 6 bases and 1 base respectively, with 12 bases between them.